This passage covers 30 T cell receptor beta chains from one sample sequenced in a study of identical twins. TCRdb re-analysed the 5' RACE reads in MiXCR, keeping a single row per CDR3 protein. Here the sample spans 500,000 to 650,000 distinct CDR3 sequences, about 7.1% being singletons. These same records also appear under a second study, on yellow fever vaccine responses in identical twins.

The sequenced sample consisted of PBMCs. All receptors come from a woman aged 18-35 years in good health.

This clonotype turned up a few times. CDR3 in amino acids: CASSSPTDRVRTGELFF. The CDR3 region has the DNA TGTGCCAGCAGTTCCCCCACCGACAGGGTGCGCACCGGGGAGCTGTTTTTT. This chain joins TRBV6-5 and TRBJ2-2; 7 bases fit TRBD1. Germline loops: CDR1 MNHEY, CDR2 SVGAGI. CDR3 size: 17 residues. J was trimmed by 4 bases and V by 4 bases; bases with no gene match: 12.

J is TRBJ1-1 and V is TRBV7-2, with D tentatively TRBD1 (5 bases). The V and J ends lost 3 bases and 4 bases respectively, with 15 bases between them. The CDR3 consists of 15 residues. Germline CDR1 and CDR2: SGHTA and FQGNSA. CDR3 coding DNA: TGTGCCAGCAGCTTGCGAGGGGCAGGGACCACTGAAGCTTTCTTT. Its protein is CASSLRGAGTTEAFF.

This clonotype was seen ten or more times. The V gene is TRBV5-6, the J gene TRBJ2-4, with unresolved D. With 0 bases removed from V and 2 bases from J, the gap between germline ends came to 9 bases. CDR1 is SGHDT and CDR2 is YYEEEE in the germline V gene. CDR3 length: 15 amino acids. Here the CDR3 DNA reads TGTGCCAGCAGCTTGGACTCGTGGACCAAAAACATTCAGTACTTC. Its protein is CASSLDSWTKNIQYF.

The table lists this clonotype with many counts. The chain is built from TRBV4-1 and TRBJ1-1; D is unresolved. The CDR3 is 13 residues long. Trimming shortened V by 4 bases and J by 1 base, and 7 bases separated the two germline ends. Germline V CDR1 and CDR2: MGHRA, YSYEKL. The CDR3 region has the DNA TGCGCCAGCAGCCTTAGCACGAACACTGAAGCTTTCTTT. Protein sequence: CASSLSTNTEAFF.

This chain uses TRBV6-1 with TRBJ1-2, with 10 bases lining up with TRBD1. The V segment lost 5 bases and the J segment 5 bases; nucleotides outside the gene matches: 5. Per germline, CDR1 MNHNS and CDR2 SASEGT. The CDR3 contains 14 residues. CDR3 protein: CASSTGQGRYGYTF. The DNA of the CDR3 is TGTGCCAGCAGTACGGGACAGGGGAGGTATGGCTACACCTTC.

This clonotype was observed a few times. The rearrangement links TRBV5-1 to TRBJ2-7; 7 positions agree with TRBD1. CDR1 is SGHRS and CDR2 is YFSETQ in the germline V gene. This CDR3 region has 15 residues. Trimming removed 4 bases from V and 3 bases from J; junction bases left unmatched: 10. CDR3 sequence reads: CASSPLTGDHYEQYF. The CDR3 DNA sequence: TGCGCCAGCAGCCCCCTCACAGGGGACCACTACGAGCAGTACTTC. Full variable domain (remainder filled in from reference TRBV5-1 and TRBJ2-7): KAGVTQTPRYLIKTRGQQVTLSCSPISGHRSVSWYQQTPGQGLQFLFEYFSETQRNKGNFPGRFSGRQFSNSRSEMNVSTLELGDSALYLCASSPLTGDHYEQYFGPGTRLTVT.

V gene TRBV18 combines with J gene TRBJ1-1, with 8 nucleotides matching TRBD1. The germline gives CDR1 KGHSH, CDR2 LQKENI. The CDR3 length is 15 residues. V lost 3 bases, J lost 4 bases, and 7 bases stayed unmatched. The CDR3 here is CASSPSTGVFTEAFF. Written as DNA, the CDR3 is TGTGCCAGCTCACCGTCGACAGGGGTGTTCACTGAAGCTTTCTTT.

There are many counts of this clonotype. This chain links TRBV6-2 or TRBV6-3 with TRBJ1-5; D is ambiguous. Between the trimmed V and J ends, which lost 6 bases and 11 bases, there was a span of 17 bases. The CDR3 loop spans 13 amino acids. In germline, CDR1 is MNHEY, CDR2 SVGEGT. This chain's CDR3 is CASRENSGRSQHF. As DNA, the CDR3 is TGTGCCAGCAGGGAGAACTCGGGAAGGTCCCAGCATTTT.

On this clonotype: No conserved phenylalanine or tryptophan ends this CDR3, so it is likely a read error. V usage is TRBV18 and J usage is TRBJ2-1; D is ambiguous. From germline, CDR1 is KGHSH and CDR2 LQKENI. The CDR3 is 11 amino acids. Trimming pared 3 bases from V and 8 bases from J, leaving 5 bases between. CDR3 protein: CASSPGYEQFL. Written as DNA, the CDR3 is TGTGCCAGCTCACCGGGTTATGAGCAGTTCCTC.

This clonotype came up a few times. The rearrangement joins TRBV20-1 to TRBJ2-7, with TRBD2 matching over 7 bases. V was pared by 6 bases and J by 6 bases, with 8 bases of the junction left unmatched. CDR3 length equals 12 residues. Germline V lookup: CDR1 DFQATT, CDR2 SNEGSKA (reference sequence). CDR3 loop: CSAPGIAGEQYF. As DNA, the CDR3 is TGCAGTGCCCCCGGGATAGCGGGCGAGCAGTACTTC.

This clonotype occurred a few times. The CDR3 DNA follows: TGTGCCACCCGTCGGTGGGGACCGTCCGGGGAGCTGTTTTTT. Amino acids: CATRRWGPSGELFF. This chain joins TRBV5-6 and TRBJ2-2; D is tentatively TRBD1 or TRBD2 (5 bases each). V was clipped by 9 bases and J by 6 bases, with 18 bases between them. CDR1 is SGHDT, CDR2 YYEEEE, per germline. The CDR3 covers 14 residues.

This clonotype appeared many times. The CDR3 coding sequence is TGTGCCAGCAGTTACCGCCCTAGCTCTGGGGCCAACGTCCTGACTTTC. Protein sequence: CASSYRPSSGANVLTF. The V and J genes are TRBV6-5 and TRBJ2-6; no clear D. CDR3 length: 16 amino acids. V gave up 2 bases and J gave up 0 bases, with 8 bases separating them. The germline gives CDR1 MNHEY, CDR2 SVGAGI.

A few counts support this clonotype. V is TRBV28 and J is TRBJ2-7; no clear D gene. The CDR3 sequence is 15 residues long. The V end lost 4 bases, the J end lost 6 bases, and 19 bases lay between the germline ends. Per the germline V gene, CDR1 is MDHEN and CDR2 is SYDVKM. CDR3 amino acids: CASSYGRQLSGEQYV. The CDR3 coding sequence is TGTGCCAGCAGTTACGGCAGGCAACTTTCCGGCGAGCAGTACGTC.

V is TRBV6-1 and J is TRBJ2-4, with 7 bases lining up with TRBD1. Germline-derived CDR1 and CDR2 are MNHNS and SASEGT. The CDR3 sequence is 14 residues long. The V gene end was trimmed by 7 bases and the J gene end by 0 bases; junction bases not matched to a gene: 3. CDR3 sequence reads: CASNRGLAKNIQYF. The CDR3 coding sequence is TGTGCCAGCAACAGGGGCCTAGCCAAAAACATTCAGTACTTC.

This clonotype was seen many times. The chain uses TRBV29-1 and TRBJ2-1, with 16 positions matching TRBD2. Germline CDR1 reads SQVTM; CDR2 reads ANQGSEA. CDR3 length: 18 amino acids. The trim removed 7 bases at V and 1 base at J, leaving 10 bases unmatched. The DNA of the CDR3 is TGCAGCGCCTACGGGACTAGCGGGAGGGAAAAATCCTACAATGAGCAGTTCTTC. Translating it yields CSAYGTSGREKSYNEQFF.

In this sample, this clonotype turned up once. This chain connects TRBV10-2 to TRBJ2-6; 7 nucleotides line up with TRBD1. The CDR3 runs to 20 residues. Germline CDR1 WSHSY, CDR2 SAAADI. V was clipped by 0 bases and J by 4 bases; unmatched bases: 15. The CDR3 nucleotides read TGCGCCAGCAGTGAGTCAAGAAGGGGGCTCCGGGTGCAAGGGGCCAACGTCCTGACTTTC. Its protein is CASSESRRGLRVQGANVLTF.

This clonotype has ten or more counts. The V gene is TRBV12-3 or TRBV12-4, the J gene TRBJ2-5; 10 nucleotides line up with TRBD2. This CDR3 contains 16 residues. Trimming took 6 bases from V and 2 from J; bases not matched to a gene: 9. CDR3 DNA: TGTGCCAGCAGCCCGAATAGCGGGAGGTTTCAAGAGACCCAGTACTTC. This codes for CASSPNSGRFQETQYF.

This chain joins TRBV28 and TRBJ2-3; 13 bases line up with TRBD2. The V gene's germline CDR1 is MDHEN and CDR2 SYDVKM. CDR3 length equals 14 residues. J was trimmed by 6 bases and V by 8 bases; bases with no gene match: 5. The CDR3 region has the DNA TGTGCCAGCCGGACTAGCGGGAGAGCGGATACGCAGTATTTT. Translated: CASRTSGRADTQYF.

The chain carries TRBV7-8 and TRBJ2-7; TRBD2 is a possible D gene (6 bases). CDR3 length: 16 amino acids. Trimming took off 4 bases at V and 3 bases at J, with 19 bases between the two ends. The V gene's germline CDR1 is SGHVS and CDR2 FQNEAQ. In nucleotides, the CDR3 is TGTGCCAGCAGCTACCGCGGTAGCGGAGAAATCTACGAGCAGTACTTC. Translation gives CASSYRGSGEIYEQYF.

The rearrangement uses TRBV6-1 and TRBJ1-2; 7 nucleotides match TRBD1. Germline V gene lookup returns CDR1 MNHNS and CDR2 SASEGT. J lost 2 bases, V lost 5 bases, and 8 bases had no gene match. The CDR3 has 15 residues. The CDR3 reads CASSPPDRVNYGYTF. The CDR3, as DNA: TGTGCCAGCAGTCCGCCAGACAGGGTAAACTATGGCTACACCTTC.

With respect to this clonotype: With a much larger clone just one base away, this may be a read error. J is TRBJ2-4 and V is TRBV5-1; TRBD2 agrees at 12 bases. The CDR3 is 15 amino acids. J lost 11 bases, V lost 3 bases, and 9 bases had no gene match. Looked up from germline, CDR1 is SGHRS and CDR2 is YFSETQ. The CDR3 nucleotides are TGCGCCAGCAGCTCTGAGACTAGCGGGAGATACTTTCAGTACTTC. It translates to CASSSETSGRYFQYF.

This clonotype was counted only a few times. The gene calls are TRBV4-1 and TRBJ2-1, with D unclear. Germline CDR1 is MGHRA and CDR2 is YSYEKL. The CDR3 sequence is 18 residues long. Between the trimmed V and J ends, which lost 4 bases and 1 base, there was a span of 20 bases. CDR3: CASSPLLSAYWSYNEQFF. In DNA, the CDR3 is TGCGCCAGCAGCCCACTATTGAGCGCCTATTGGTCCTACAATGAGCAGTTCTTC.

V and J are TRBV28 and TRBJ2-2; 8 positions match TRBD1. The CDR3 sequence is 13 residues long. CDR1 is MDHEN and CDR2 is SYDVKM in the germline V gene. Unmatched junction bases numbered 3, after V lost 6 bases and J lost 6 bases. The CDR3 nucleotides read TGTGCCAGCAGCCGACAGGGGCCCGGGGAGCTGTTTTTT. Its translation: CASSRQGPGELFF.

J is TRBJ2-7 and V is TRBV7-9, with D possibly TRBD1 on 6 matching bases. V lost 3 bases to trimming and J lost 2 bases, with 11 bases between them. Germline CDR1 and CDR2: SEHNR and FQNEAQ (reference sequence). CDR3 size: 14 residues. The CDR3 reads CASSLGHTPYEQYF. As DNA, the CDR3 is TGTGCCAGCAGCTTGGGACACACTCCCTACGAGCAGTACTTC.

This clonotype came up a few times. V and J are TRBV5-1 and TRBJ2-7, with D perhaps TRBD1 (6 bases). Germline V gene data show CDR1 as SGHRS and CDR2 as YFSETQ. The CDR3 extends over 15 amino acids. Trimming removed 5 bases from V and 7 bases from J, with 22 bases in between. CDR3 loop: CASRRQVFPPEEQYV. The CDR3 DNA sequence: TGCGCCAGCAGGCGACAGGTGTTTCCACCGGAAGAGCAGTACGTC.

A few counts support this clonotype. The chain joins TRBV29-1 to TRBJ2-5, with TRBD2 matching over 8 bases. The CDR3 is 14 amino acids. The junction had 15 bases not matched to a gene; V was cut back by 6 bases and J by 9 bases. Germline V gene data show CDR1 as SQVTM and CDR2 as ANQGSEA. CDR3 DNA: TGCAGCGTCACGTACGCGGGGGGTTTGGTCGCCCAGTACTTC. Protein: CSVTYAGGLVAQYF.

This clonotype was seen repeatedly, ten times or more. This sequence joins TRBV9 and TRBJ2-2; possibly TRBD2 for D (6 bases). Germline loops: CDR1 SGDLS, CDR2 YYNGEE. The CDR3 is 14 residues long. V lost 0 bases and J 5 bases, leaving 8 bases between the germline ends. CDR3 bases: TGTGCCAGCAGCGTAGGGGGACTTACCGGGGAGCTGTTTTTT. Encoded protein: CASSVGGLTGELFF.

This clonotype was counted a few times. V and J are TRBV20-1 and TRBJ2-1; 7 nucleotides agree with TRBD2. Germline CDR1 is DFQATT and CDR2 is SNEGSKA (reference sequence). This CDR3 has 12 residues. J lost 6 bases, V lost 2 bases, and 1 base had no gene match. The CDR3 loop reads CSARSGVNEQFF. The CDR3 DNA is TGCAGTGCTAGAAGCGGGGTCAATGAGCAGTTCTTC.

The table lists this clonotype with many counts. The chain couples TRBV28 to TRBJ2-2; weak D call: TRBD2 (5 bases). The ends were cut back, 9 bases at V and 6 bases at J, with 23 bases in the middle. Germline V gene data show CDR1 as MDHEN and CDR2 as SYDVKM. The CDR3 has 16 amino acids. DNA of the CDR3: TGTGCCAGTGCTTACGAAACACCCGCAGCGGCCGGGGAGCTGTTTTTT. Its protein is CASAYETPAAAGELFF.

This clonotype occurred many times. The chain employs TRBV12-3 or TRBV12-4 and TRBJ2-2; 10 positions match TRBD1. This CDR3 has 15 residues. V shed 9 bases, J shed 6 bases, and the junction held 10 bases outside the gene matches. The CDR3, as DNA: TGTGCCAGTGGACAGGGGGGGTTTGTTTCCGGGGAGCTGTTTTTT. Translation gives CASGQGGFVSGELFF.